This T cell receptor (beta chain) was recovered during a study of response to subunit inactivated influenza vaccine. TCRdb reprocessed the RT-PCR reads with MiXCR, giving one entry per CDR3 protein. Among some 570,000 distinct CDR3 sequences listed, around 11% were seen once. The trim removed 1 base at V and 3 bases at J, leaving 9 bases unmatched. The CDR3 has 17 amino acids. Germline CDR1 reads SGDLS; CDR2 reads YYNGEE. These data were also filed under a second study, of T cells expressing NK-cell markers. This second study says: Libraries used 5'RACE template switching adding universal primer site and UMIs. Repertoires of TCR beta were obtained from T cells sorted as CD3+CD56+NKG2C+, CD3+CD56+NKG2C- and CD3+CD56-NKG2C+. Seven of the eight sequenced donors were classified as HCMV-seropositive, and one was classified as seronegative. In a handful of donors, dominant clonotypes made up 28.3-60.1% of CD3+CD56-NKG2C+ cells.

The sequenced sample was PBMCs from blood, obtained on the day of vaccination. This TCR was recovered from a man in his fifties or sixties who received an inactivated influenza vaccine. J is TRBJ2-1 and V is TRBV9; 8 nucleotides line up with TRBD2. The CDR3 bases are TGTGCCAGCAGCGTACGCCGAACTAGCGGAGGCTACAATGAGCAGTTCTTC. This codes for CASSVRRTSGGYNEQFF.